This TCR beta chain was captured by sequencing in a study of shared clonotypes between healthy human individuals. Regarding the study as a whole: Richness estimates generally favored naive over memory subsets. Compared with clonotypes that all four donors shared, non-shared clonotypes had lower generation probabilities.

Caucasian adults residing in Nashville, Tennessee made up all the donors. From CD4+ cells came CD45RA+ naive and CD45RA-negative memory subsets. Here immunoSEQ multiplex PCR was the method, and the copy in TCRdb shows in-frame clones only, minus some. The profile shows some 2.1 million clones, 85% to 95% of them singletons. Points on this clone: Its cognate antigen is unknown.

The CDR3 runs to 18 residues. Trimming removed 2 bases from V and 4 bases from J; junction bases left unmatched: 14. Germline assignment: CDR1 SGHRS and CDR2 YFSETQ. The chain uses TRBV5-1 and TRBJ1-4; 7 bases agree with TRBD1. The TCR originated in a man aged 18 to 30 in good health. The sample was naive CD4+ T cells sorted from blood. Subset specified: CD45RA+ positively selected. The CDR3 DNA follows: TGCGCCAGCAGCTTTTTAGGGGGCCCTTCAGGGGGTAATGAAAAACTGTTTTTT. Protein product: CASSFLGGPSGGNEKLFF. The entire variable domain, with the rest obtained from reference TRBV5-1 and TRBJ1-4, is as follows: KAGVTQTPRYLIKTRGQQVTLSCSPISGHRSVSWYQQTPGQGLQFLFEYFSETQRNKGNFPGRFSGRQFSNSRSEMNVSTLELGDSALYLCASSFLGGPSGGNEKLFFGSGTQLSVL.